This TCR beta chain was captured by sequencing in a study of blood T cell repertoires in COVID-19. Turning to the study itself: T cells, B-cell-depleted T cells, or PBMCs supplied cDNA or gDNA.

The data were produced by immunoSEQ multiplex PCR, yet TCRdb's version contains in-frame clones alone and is incomplete. The repertoire holds approximately 25,000 clones, roughly 76% seen once, with approximately 58% in the top ten. This CDR3 has 15 residues. V was trimmed by 4 bases and J by 8 bases, leaving 19 bases between them. Germline-derived CDR1 and CDR2 are KGHDR and SFDVKD. This receptor was obtained from a woman older than 75 with acute or convalescent COVID-19. V and J are TRBV24-1 and TRBJ1-2, with D maybe TRBD1 (5 bases). Sequencing was performed on peripheral blood. The CDR3 loop is CATSEGDSALGGYTF. DNA for the CDR3: TGTGCCACCAGTGAAGGAGACAGTGCTCTGGGGGGCTACACCTTC.